This passage covers 29 T cell receptor beta chains from one sample sequenced in a study of T cells in Graves' hyperthyroidism and ophthalmopathy. TCR beta CDR3 regions were amplified from RNA transcripts. First-round RT-PCR with HTBI primers amplified the TCR CDR3 region. From the multiplex PCR reads, TCRdb called clonotypes with MiXCR, one entry per CDR3 protein. The profile shows tens of thousands of distinct CDR3 sequences, roughly 51% of them singletons. Sequenced: peripheral blood or thyroid tissue (not recorded which). These receptors originate from a man younger than 35 with Graves' hyperthyroidism.

This clonotype has a single count. Possible read error: a much larger clone is one base away. It is likely a read error, because the conserved phenylalanine at the end of the CDR3 is missing. This chain connects TRBV4-1 to TRBJ2-2; D unclear. The V end was cut by 4 bases, the J end by 2 bases, with 2 bases between. Per the germline V gene, CDR1 is MGHRA and CDR2 is YSYEKL. CDR3 length equals 12 residues. The DNA for the CDR3 is TGCGCCAGCAGCCGAAACACCGGGGAGCTGTTTTCT. Amino acid sequence: CASSRNTGELFS.

This clonotype was detected many times. The chain joins TRBV29-1 to TRBJ1-1; a weak D match, TRBD1 (6 bases). The CDR3 spans 10 residues. Germline V gene lookup returns CDR1 SQVTM and CDR2 ANQGSEA. V dropped 6 bases and J dropped 8 bases, with 10 bases sitting between them. The CDR3 nucleotides read TGCAGCGTAGGGGGGCTAGAAGCTTTCTTT. Protein: CSVGGLEAFF.

This clonotype came up a few times. The J gene is TRBJ1-1, the V gene TRBV10-2; D ambiguous. The germline CDR1 and CDR2 sequences are WSHSY and SAAADI. The CDR3 sequence is 16 residues long. V was cut by 3 bases and J by 0 bases, with 14 bases left in between. This CDR3 reads CASSDVGEGMNTEAFF. CDR3 DNA: TGCGCCAGCAGTGACGTGGGCGAGGGCATGAACACTGAAGCTTTCTTT.

The J gene is TRBJ2-7, the V gene TRBV7-9; 10 bases agree with TRBD1. The CDR3 covers 14 residues. From germline, CDR1 is SEHNR and CDR2 FQNEAQ (reference sequence). V dropped 2 bases and J dropped 5; count of bases not matched to a gene: 3. CDR3 DNA: TGTGCCAGCAGCTTACGACAGGGGGCGAACGAGCAGTACTTC. It translates to CASSLRQGANEQYF. Together with reference TRBV7-9 and TRBJ2-7, the CDR3 gives the full variable domain: DTGVSQNPRHKITKRGQNVTFRCDPISEHNRLYWYRQTLGQGPEFLTYFQNEAQLEKSRLLSDRFSAERPKGSFSTLEIQRTEQGDSAMYLCASSLRQGANEQYFGPGTRLTVT.

This chain links TRBV27 with TRBJ1-1; 9 bases match TRBD1. CDR1 is MNHEY and CDR2 is SMNVEV in the germline V gene (reference sequence). J lost 0 bases, V lost 4 bases, and 3 bases had no gene match. The CDR3 covers 15 residues. Here the CDR3 reads CASSWTGVMNTEAFF. CDR3 in DNA: TGTGCCAGCAGTTGGACAGGGGTCATGAACACTGAAGCTTTCTTT.

V gene TRBV19 combines with J gene TRBJ1-5; 7 bases line up with TRBD1. Germline assignment: CDR1 LNHDA and CDR2 SQIVND (reference sequence). The CDR3 covers 15 residues. The V gene end was trimmed by 8 bases and the J gene end by 2 bases; junction bases not matched to a gene: 9. Here the CDR3 reads CASARDRGGNQPQHF. Here the CDR3 DNA reads TGTGCCAGTGCCCGGGACAGAGGTGGCAATCAGCCCCAGCATTTT. The full variable domain, rest sourced from reference TRBV19 and TRBJ1-5, is DGGITQSPKYLFRKEGQNVTLSCEQNLNHDAMYWYRQDPGQGLRLIYYSQIVNDFQKGDIAEGYSVSREKKESFPLTVTSAQKNPTAFYLCASARDRGGNQPQHFGDGTRLSIL.

As regards this clonotype: The conserved final phenylalanine or tryptophan is absent from the CDR3, which likely points to a read error. The DNA is omitted, as the CDR3 cannot be located on it reliably, and the CDR3 follows TCRdb's listing. The chain carries TRBV5-6 and TRBJ1-6. With termini counted, the CDR3 has 15 amino acids. Germline CDR1 SGHDT, CDR2 YYEEEE. The CDR3 reads CASSFRSSYNSPFHY.

This clonotype has a count of ten or more. The chain has TRBV6-6 and TRBJ2-7; 9 positions match TRBD2. The V gene's germline CDR1 is MNHNY and CDR2 SVGAGI (reference sequence). The CDR3 extends over 15 amino acids. The V segment lost 2 bases and the J segment 6 bases; nucleotides outside the gene matches: 8. The CDR3 region has the DNA TGTGCCAGCAGTTACACCCTAGCGGGGAAGGGCGAGCAGTACTTC. Its protein is CASSYTLAGKGEQYF.

The table lists this clonotype with many counts. The V gene is TRBV27, the J gene TRBJ1-2; 9 bases line up with TRBD1. J gave up 5 bases and V 3 bases, and 13 bases lay outside the gene matches. The germline V gene encodes CDR1 MNHEY and CDR2 SMNVEV (reference sequence). The CDR3 spans 17 residues. The CDR3 reads CASSFGNPGQGSYGYTF. The CDR3 DNA reads TGTGCCAGCAGTTTTGGGAATCCGGGACAGGGAAGTTATGGCTACACCTTC.

CDR3 sequence (DNA): TGCAGCGTTGAATGGGAGAAGGCTTTCTTT. This translates into CSVEWEKAFF. The chain uses TRBV29-1 and TRBJ1-1; D uncertain. From germline, CDR1 is SQVTM and CDR2 ANQGSEA. The CDR3 is 10 amino acids. Trimming took off 2 bases at V and 11 bases at J, with 9 bases between the two ends.

This clonotype was counted between two and nine times. V gene TRBV25-1 combines with J gene TRBJ2-2, with TRBD2 matching over 9 bases. Trimming at V came to 4 bases and at J to 6 bases, leaving 6 bases not matched to a gene. The germline gives CDR1 MGHDK, CDR2 SYGVNS. CDR3 size: 15 residues. This CDR3 reads CASSVRTSAAGELFF. CDR3 DNA: TGTGCCAGCAGTGTTAGGACTAGCGCGGCCGGGGAGCTGTTTTTT.

The CDR3 protein is CATSASSWSGLGTEAFF. The CDR3 bases are TGTGCCACCAGTGCCAGCAGTTGGTCGGGGTTGGGCACTGAAGCTTTCTTT. V usage is TRBV24-1 and J usage is TRBJ1-1, with D uncertain. Between the trimmed V and J ends, which lost 5 bases and 4 bases, there was a span of 22 bases. The CDR3 extends over 17 amino acids. The germline gives CDR1 KGHDR, CDR2 SFDVKD.

This clonotype was observed a handful of times. The chain combines TRBV9 with TRBJ2-5; D is possibly TRBD1 (5 bases). Trimming took 1 base from V and 5 from J, leaving 12 bases between them. Germline-derived CDR1 and CDR2 are SGDLS and YYNGEE. This CDR3 has 14 residues. The CDR3 coding sequence is TGTGCCAGCAGCGTACATTGGGGCAGGGAGACCCAGTACTTC. Translated, it gives CASSVHWGRETQYF.

A single count supports this clonotype. The V call is TRBV29-1, the J call TRBJ2-6, with TRBD2 matching 7 bases. Germline V lookup: CDR1 SQVTM, CDR2 ANQGSEA. V was clipped by 3 bases and J by 0 bases; unmatched bases: 5. The CDR3 sequence is 16 residues long. The CDR3 nucleotides are TGCAGCGTTGACCCGGGAGGTGTCTCTGGGGCCAACGTCCTGACTTTC. Its translation is CSVDPGGVSGANVLTF.

Ten or more counts support this clonotype. The rearrangement joins TRBV7-3 to TRBJ2-3, with a tentative D call TRBD2 (6 bases). CDR1 and CDR2 from the germline V gene are SGHTA and FQGTGA. CDR3 length: 13 residues. Trimming cost V 6 bases and J 4 bases, with 11 bases left between them. The CDR3 coding sequence is TGTGCCAGCAGTACCGGGACTTCAGATACGCAGTATTTT. It is translated as CASSTGTSDTQYF.

The chain couples TRBV5-1 to TRBJ2-2; weak D call: TRBD1 (5 bases). This CDR3 region has 13 residues. V lost 5 bases to trimming and J lost 0 bases, with 5 bases between them. Germline V CDR1 and CDR2: SGHRS, YFSETQ. CDR3 nucleotide sequence: TGCGCCAGCAGGGGGCCGAACACCGGGGAGCTGTTTTTT. Its translation is CASRGPNTGELFF.

The chain recombines TRBV7-9 with TRBJ1-5, with 8 nucleotides matching TRBD1. Germline CDR1 and CDR2: SEHNR and FQNEAQ (reference sequence). CDR3 length: 14 residues. The ends lost 10 bases at V and 2 bases at J; junction bases unmatched: 7. The chain's CDR3 is CATSTGAGNQPQHF. In DNA, the CDR3 is TGTGCCACCTCGACAGGGGCAGGCAATCAGCCCCAGCATTTT.

Turning to this clonotype: The CDR3 does not close with the conserved phenylalanine or tryptophan, likely indicating a read error. The DNA is left out, because the CDR3 cannot be placed on it with certainty; the CDR3 is given as TCRdb lists it. The chain links TRBV7-9 to TRBJ2-7; the D call in the table, TRBD2, was not verified against the DNA. Germline loops: CDR1 SEHNR, CDR2 FQNEAQ (reference sequence). Both ends counted, the CDR3 spans 16 residues. This CDR3 reads CASSHGLAGVSYEQCL.

This clonotype was counted ten times or more. The V gene is TRBV9, the J gene TRBJ2-5; D unresolved. Between the trimmed V and J ends, which lost 0 bases and 0 bases, there was a span of 6 bases. CDR3 length: 14 amino acids. The germline gives CDR1 SGDLS, CDR2 YYNGEE. The CDR3 reads CASSVDGDQETQYF. The DNA of the CDR3 is TGTGCCAGCAGCGTAGACGGCGACCAAGAGACCCAGTACTTC.

The chain combines TRBV15 with TRBJ2-7; TRBD2 agrees at 12 bases. In germline, CDR1 is LNHNV, CDR2 YYDKDF (reference sequence). This CDR3 has 15 residues. The trim removed 5 bases at V and 4 bases at J, leaving 6 bases unmatched. The CDR3 spells CATSSTSGRTYEQYF. As DNA, the CDR3 is TGTGCCACCAGCTCCACTAGCGGGAGGACGTACGAGCAGTACTTC.

In regard to this clonotype: This may come from a read error, since a much larger clone is one base off. The V gene is TRBV12-5, the J gene TRBJ1-4, with D tentatively TRBD1 (6 bases). Germline CDR1 is LGHNT and CDR2 is FRNRAP. The CDR3 spans 19 residues. The chain's CDR3 is CASGLVLFWDKGEGEKLVF. The CDR3 nucleotides read TGTGCTAGTGGTTTGGTACTGTTTTGGGACAAAGGGGAAGGTGAAAAACTGGTTTTT.

The chain uses TRBV20-1 and TRBJ2-7; 11 bases align to TRBD1. Looked up from germline, CDR1 is DFQATT and CDR2 is SNEGSKA (reference sequence). There are 13 residues in the CDR3. V shed 7 bases and J 1 base; nucleotides not matched to a gene: 3. In DNA, the CDR3 is TGCAGTGGGGGACAGGGGGTATCCTACGAGCAGTACTTC. It encodes CSGGQGVSYEQYF.

This clonotype was seen at least ten times. The V and J genes are TRBV6-5 and TRBJ2-7, with TRBD1 as a possible D gene (8 bases). Germline assignment: CDR1 MNHEY and CDR2 SVGAGI. With 6 bases removed from V and 1 base from J, the gap between germline ends came to 16 bases. The CDR3 sequence is 15 residues long. In DNA, the CDR3 is TGTGCCAGCAGGAAAACAGGGGGGGGTTCCTACGAGCAGTACTTC. It codes for CASRKTGGGSYEQYF.

This clonotype was recorded many times. The chain joins TRBV7-9 to TRBJ1-5; D gene uncertain. The CDR3 runs to 13 residues. The germline CDR1 and CDR2 sequences are SEHNR and FQNEAQ (reference sequence). V lost 3 bases and J 4 bases, leaving 7 bases between the germline ends. The CDR3: CASSFSGNQPQHF. The CDR3, as DNA: TGTGCCAGCAGCTTCTCGGGTAATCAGCCCCAGCATTTT.

This clonotype was counted ten times or more. J is TRBJ2-3 and V is TRBV7-9, with TRBD2 matching 13 bases. This CDR3 contains 20 residues. The germline V gene encodes CDR1 SEHNR and CDR2 FQNEAQ (reference sequence). V dropped 5 bases and J dropped 0; count of bases not matched to a gene: 14. CDR3: CASSIPGLAGNEASTDTQYF. DNA of the CDR3: TGTGCCAGCAGCATACCGGGACTAGCGGGAAATGAAGCTAGCACAGATACGCAGTATTTT.

This clonotype has ten or more counts. This chain uses TRBV6-5 with TRBJ1-6; 8 bases line up with TRBD1. The length of the CDR3 is 15 residues. Germline trimming cut 4 bases from V and 8 bases from J; bases unmatched to any gene: 7. Germline V gives CDR1 MNHEY, CDR2 SVGAGI. CDR3 region: CASSSDRGGDSPLHF. CDR3 coding DNA: TGTGCCAGCAGTTCCGACAGGGGCGGGGATTCACCCCTCCACTTT.

The chain carries TRBV2 and TRBJ1-4; 8 bases align to TRBD1. In germline, CDR1 is SNHLY, CDR2 FYNNEI. Trimming at V came to 7 bases and at J to 8 bases, leaving 12 bases not matched to a gene. This CDR3 is 15 amino acids long. The CDR3 DNA follows: TGTGCCAGCACTACGGACAGGGACGGAGTCGAAAAACTGTTTTTT. As protein: CASTTDRDGVEKLFF.

This clonotype was picked up many times. The gene calls are TRBV20-1 and TRBJ2-7; D call uncertain. CDR1 DFQATT and CDR2 SNEGSKA come from the germline V gene (reference sequence). Trimming took off 2 bases at V and 6 bases at J, with 11 bases between the two ends. This CDR3 has 12 residues. CDR3 loop: CSARSEAPEQYF. As DNA, the CDR3 is TGCAGTGCTAGATCAGAGGCCCCCGAGCAGTACTTC.

Relative to its sample, this clonotype is medium-sized (0.01 to 0.1%). The chain carries TRBV7-8 and TRBJ1-1; possible D gene TRBD1, 5 bases. The V and J ends lost 0 bases and 7 bases respectively, with 15 bases between them. The CDR3 consists of 15 residues. Per germline, CDR1 SGHVS and CDR2 FQNEAQ. Here the CDR3 DNA reads TGTGCCAGCAGCTTAGCCCGGGATCTGGGGCGTGAAGCTTTCTTT. Amino acids: CASSLARDLGREAFF.